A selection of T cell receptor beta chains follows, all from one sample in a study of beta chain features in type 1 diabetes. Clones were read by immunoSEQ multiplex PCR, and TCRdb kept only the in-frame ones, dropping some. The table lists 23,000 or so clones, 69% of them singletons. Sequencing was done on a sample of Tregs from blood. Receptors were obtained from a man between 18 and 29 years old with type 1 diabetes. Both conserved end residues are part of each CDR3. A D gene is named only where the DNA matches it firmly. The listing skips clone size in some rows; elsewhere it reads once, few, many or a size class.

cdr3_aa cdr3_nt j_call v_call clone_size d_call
CASSRGPSGTYEQYF TGTGCCAGCTCTCGAGGGCCTAGCGGAACCTACGAGCAGTACTTC TRBJ2-7 TRBV18 - TRBD2
CASKAAGGTYEQYF TGTGCCAGCAAGGCAGCAGGGGGGACCTACGAGCAGTACTTC TRBJ2-7 TRBV6-6 - -
CASSPGVNQPQHF TGCGCCAGCAGCCCAGGGGTCAATCAGCCCCAGCATTTT TRBJ1-5 TRBV5-1 - -
CASSLGWGTSGRLQETQYF TGTGCCAGCAGCCTAGGGTGGGGGACTAGCGGGCGACTCCAAGAGACCCAGTACTTC TRBJ2-5 TRBV11-2 - TRBD2
CASSLTYRVYETQYF TGTGCCAGCAGCTTAACGTACAGGGTTTACGAGACCCAGTACTTC TRBJ2-5 TRBV7-2 medium-sized -
CASSLDGTSGSFYEQYF TGCGCCAGCAGCTTGGACGGGACTAGCGGGAGTTTCTACGAGCAGTACTTC TRBJ2-7 TRBV5-1 - TRBD2
CASSLAAEGQLFF TGTGCCAGCAGCTTAGCAGCGGAGGGGCAACTGTTTTTT TRBJ1-4 TRBV7-9 - -
CASSSQLTGVTDTQYF TGTGCCAGCAGTTCCCAACTCACAGGGGTCACAGATACGCAGTATTTT TRBJ2-3 TRBV28 once TRBD1
CASSRSGTSGSDTQYF TGTGCCAGCAGCCGCTCCGGGACTAGCGGGAGCGATACGCAGTATTTT TRBJ2-3 TRBV6-6 - TRBD2
CASSLPTRRTVYNEQFF TGTGCCAGCAGTTTACCAACACGCAGGACAGTCTACAATGAGCAGTTCTTC TRBJ2-1 TRBV28 - -
CASSFGGTAYNEQFF TGTGCCAGCAGCTTTGGTGGGACAGCCTACAATGAGCAGTTCTTC TRBJ2-1 TRBV7-8 - TRBD1
CASSEYYRLNEQYF TGTGCCAGCAGTGAATATTACCGTCTTAACGAGCAGTACTTC TRBJ2-7 TRBV6-1 - -
CASSSGTGLSDTQYF TGTGCCAGCAGCAGCGGGACAGGGTTGTCGGATACGCAGTATTTT TRBJ2-3 TRBV5-4 few TRBD1
CASSPLAGGPHEQYF TGTGCCAGCTCACCACTAGCGGGAGGGCCCCACGAGCAGTACTTC TRBJ2-7 TRBV18 - TRBD2
CASSLVASGGASEQFF TGCGCCAGCAGCTTGGTTGCTAGCGGGGGGGCCTCGGAGCAGTTCTTC TRBJ2-1 TRBV5-1 few TRBD2
CSVSSGKETQYF TGCAGCGTGTCTAGCGGGAAAGAGACCCAGTACTTC TRBJ2-5 TRBV29-1 - TRBD2
CASRPRDRGGYGDTQYF TGTGCCAGTAGACCCAGGGACAGGGGAGGTTACGGCGATACGCAGTATTTT TRBJ2-3 TRBV19 - TRBD1
CASSRRGQGPYNEQFF TGTGCCAGCAGCCGGAGGGGACAGGGCCCCTACAATGAGCAGTTCTTC TRBJ2-1 TRBV5-4 - TRBD1
CSVQPGYNEQFF TGCAGCGTCCAGCCCGGGTACAATGAGCAGTTCTTC TRBJ2-1 TRBV29-1 few -
CASSLEPSGTNEKLFF TGCGCCAGCAGCTTGGAACCATCAGGGACTAATGAAAAACTGTTTTTT TRBJ1-4 TRBV5-1 - -
CASSLFGLAGTDTQYF TGTGCCAGCAGCTTATTCGGATTAGCGGGCACAGATACGCAGTATTTT TRBJ2-3 TRBV7-2 - -
CASSPRDRDGYTF TGTGCCAGCAGTCCCAGGGACAGGGATGGCTACACCTTC TRBJ1-2 TRBV6-6 once TRBD1
CASSLAGGGTDTQYF TGTGCCAGCAGCTTGGCAGGGGGCGGGACAGATACGCAGTATTTT TRBJ2-3 TRBV5-4 - TRBD1
CASSLMTSGIDEQYF TGCGCCAGCAGCTTAATGACTAGCGGGATCGACGAGCAGTACTTC TRBJ2-7 TRBV5-1 - TRBD2
CASSQEGQGNYGYTF TGTGCCAGCAGCCAAGAGGGACAGGGGAACTATGGCTACACCTTC TRBJ1-2 TRBV4-2 - TRBD1
CASSARDRGRSPLHF TGTGCCAGCAGCGCCCGGGACAGGGGAAGGTCACCCCTCCACTTT TRBJ1-6 TRBV4-2 - TRBD1
CASSFTSTYEQYF TGTGCCAGCAGCTTCACCAGTACCTACGAGCAGTACTTC TRBJ2-7 TRBV7-2 - -
CASSPWTDYTEAFF TGTGCCAGCAGCCCATGGACAGACTACACTGAAGCTTTCTTT TRBJ1-1 TRBV7-2 - -
CAWSVPGKGVKLFF TGTGCCTGGAGTGTACCCGGGAAAGGTGTCAAACTGTTTTTT TRBJ1-4 TRBV30 - -
CASSGPRANTDTQYF TGTGCCAGTAGTGGGCCGCGGGCTAACACAGATACGCAGTATTTT TRBJ2-3 TRBV19 - -
CASSFLRTSGYEQYF TGTGCCAGCAGCTTCCTGAGGACTAGCGGCTACGAGCAGTACTTC TRBJ2-7 TRBV11-2 - TRBD2
CASSKDGQGSAYEQYF TGTGCCAGCAGCAAGGATGGACAGGGGAGCGCCTACGAGCAGTACTTC TRBJ2-7 TRBV5-4 - TRBD1